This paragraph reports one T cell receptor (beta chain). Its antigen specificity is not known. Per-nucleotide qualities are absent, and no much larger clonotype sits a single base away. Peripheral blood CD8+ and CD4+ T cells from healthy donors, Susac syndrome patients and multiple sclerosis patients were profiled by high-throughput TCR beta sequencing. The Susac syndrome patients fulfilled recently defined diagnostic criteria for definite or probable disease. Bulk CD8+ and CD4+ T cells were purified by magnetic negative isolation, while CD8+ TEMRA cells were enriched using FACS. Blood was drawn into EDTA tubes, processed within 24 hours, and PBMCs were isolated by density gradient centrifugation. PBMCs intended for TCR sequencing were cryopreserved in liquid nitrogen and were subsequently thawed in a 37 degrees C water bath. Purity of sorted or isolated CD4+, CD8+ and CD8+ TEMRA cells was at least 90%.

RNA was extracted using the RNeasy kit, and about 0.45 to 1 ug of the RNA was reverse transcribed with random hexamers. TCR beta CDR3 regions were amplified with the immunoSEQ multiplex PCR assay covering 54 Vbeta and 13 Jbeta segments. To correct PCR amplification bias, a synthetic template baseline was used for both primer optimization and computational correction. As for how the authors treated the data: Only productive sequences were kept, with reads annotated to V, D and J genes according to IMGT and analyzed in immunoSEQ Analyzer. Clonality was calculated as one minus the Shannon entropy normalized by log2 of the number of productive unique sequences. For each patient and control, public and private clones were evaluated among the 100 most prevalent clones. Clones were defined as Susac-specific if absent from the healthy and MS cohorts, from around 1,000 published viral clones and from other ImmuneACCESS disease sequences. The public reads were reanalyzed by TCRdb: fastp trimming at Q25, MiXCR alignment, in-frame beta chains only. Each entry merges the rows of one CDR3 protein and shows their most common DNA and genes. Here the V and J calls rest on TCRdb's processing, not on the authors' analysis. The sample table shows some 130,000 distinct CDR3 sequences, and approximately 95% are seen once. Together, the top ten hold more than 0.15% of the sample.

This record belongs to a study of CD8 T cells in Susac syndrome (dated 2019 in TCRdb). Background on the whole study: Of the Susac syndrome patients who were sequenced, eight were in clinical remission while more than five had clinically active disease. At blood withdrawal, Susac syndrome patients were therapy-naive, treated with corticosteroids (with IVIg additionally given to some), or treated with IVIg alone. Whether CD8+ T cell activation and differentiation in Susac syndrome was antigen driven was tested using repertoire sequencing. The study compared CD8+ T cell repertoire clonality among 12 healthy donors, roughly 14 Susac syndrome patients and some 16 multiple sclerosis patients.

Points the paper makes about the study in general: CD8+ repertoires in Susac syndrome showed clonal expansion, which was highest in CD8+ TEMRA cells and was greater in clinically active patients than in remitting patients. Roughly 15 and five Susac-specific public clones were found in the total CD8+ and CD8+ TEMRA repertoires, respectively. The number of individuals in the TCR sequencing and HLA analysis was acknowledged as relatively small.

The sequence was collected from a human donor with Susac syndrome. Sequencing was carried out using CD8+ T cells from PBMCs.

The base sequence is TGTGCCAGCACCAGGGACAGAGTCACCGGGGAGCTGTTTTTT. Translation gives CASTRDRVTGELFF. Recombination joined TRBV27 with TRBJ2-2, with 7 bases in between that match TRBD1. The CDR3 sequence holds 14 residues, the cysteine and phenylalanine included. Just CDR3 DNA is preserved here, 42 bases in frame from base 1. Germline trimming amounts to 7 bases on V and 4 bases on J, with 6 as the count of junction bases outside the gene matches. The germline V gene (reference sequence) provides CDR1 MNHEY and CDR2 SMNVEV.